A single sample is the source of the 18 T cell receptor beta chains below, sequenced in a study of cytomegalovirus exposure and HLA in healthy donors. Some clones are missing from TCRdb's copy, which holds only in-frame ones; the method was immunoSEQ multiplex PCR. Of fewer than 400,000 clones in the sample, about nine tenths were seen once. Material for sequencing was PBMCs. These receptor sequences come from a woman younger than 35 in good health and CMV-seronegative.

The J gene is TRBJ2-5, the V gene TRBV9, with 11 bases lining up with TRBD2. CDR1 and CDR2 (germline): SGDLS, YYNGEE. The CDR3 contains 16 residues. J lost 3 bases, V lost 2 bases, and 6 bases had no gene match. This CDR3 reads CASSVSGRAFEETQYF. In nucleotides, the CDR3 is TGTGCCAGCAGCGTTAGCGGGAGGGCTTTTGAAGAGACCCAGTACTTC.

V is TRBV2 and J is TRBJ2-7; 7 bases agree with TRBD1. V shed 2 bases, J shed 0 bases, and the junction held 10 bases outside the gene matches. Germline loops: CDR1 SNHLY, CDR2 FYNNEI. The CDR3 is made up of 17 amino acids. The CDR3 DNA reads TGTGCCAGCAGTGAATTCTTATCCCGGGACAGCTCCTACGAGCAGTACTTC. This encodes CASSEFLSRDSSYEQYF.

This CDR3 is CASSPTLYTGELFF. CDR3 bases: TGCGCCAGCAGCCCCACCCTATACACCGGGGAGCTGTTTTTT. The chain is built from TRBV4-1 and TRBJ2-2; D not resolved. CDR1 MGHRA and CDR2 YSYEKL come from the germline V gene. The CDR3 extends over 14 amino acids. V shed 4 bases and J shed 3 bases, with 9 bases lying between them.

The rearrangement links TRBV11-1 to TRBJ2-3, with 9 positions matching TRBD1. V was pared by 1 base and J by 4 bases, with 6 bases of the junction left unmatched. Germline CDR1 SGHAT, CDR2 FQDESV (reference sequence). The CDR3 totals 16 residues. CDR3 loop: CASSLVRDRVSDTQYF. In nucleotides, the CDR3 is TGTGCCAGCAGCTTAGTTCGGGACAGGGTGTCAGATACGCAGTATTTT.

The chain's CDR3 is CASSWGQGLGAYF. CDR3 in DNA: TGTGCCAGCAGTTGGGGACAGGGTCTTGGAGCGTACTTC. V is TRBV28 and J is TRBJ2-5; 9 nucleotides line up with TRBD1. The J segment lost 13 bases and the V segment lost 4 bases, leaving 10 bases of the junction unmatched. The V gene's germline CDR1 is MDHEN and CDR2 SYDVKM. This CDR3 comprises 13 residues.

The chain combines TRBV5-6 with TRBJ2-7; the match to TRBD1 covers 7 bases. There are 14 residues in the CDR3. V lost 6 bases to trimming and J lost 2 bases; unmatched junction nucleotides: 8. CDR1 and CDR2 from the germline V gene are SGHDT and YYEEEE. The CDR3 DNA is TGTGCCAGCACCCTGGACAGGAGGACCTACGAGCAGTACTTC. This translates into CASTLDRRTYEQYF.

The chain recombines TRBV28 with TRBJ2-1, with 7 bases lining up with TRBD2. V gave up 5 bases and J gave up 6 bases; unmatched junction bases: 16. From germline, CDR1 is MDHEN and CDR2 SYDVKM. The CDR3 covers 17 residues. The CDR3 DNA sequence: TGTGCCAGCAGTCCCGCCCCCTCAGCGGGGATTTCCAATGAGCAGTTCTTC. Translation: CASSPAPSAGISNEQFF.

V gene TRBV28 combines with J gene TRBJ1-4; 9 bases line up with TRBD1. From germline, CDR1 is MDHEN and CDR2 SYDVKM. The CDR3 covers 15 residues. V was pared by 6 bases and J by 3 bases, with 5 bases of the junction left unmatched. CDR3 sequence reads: CASRPTGGPNEKLFF. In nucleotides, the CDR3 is TGTGCCAGCAGACCCACAGGGGGCCCTAATGAAAAACTGTTTTTT.

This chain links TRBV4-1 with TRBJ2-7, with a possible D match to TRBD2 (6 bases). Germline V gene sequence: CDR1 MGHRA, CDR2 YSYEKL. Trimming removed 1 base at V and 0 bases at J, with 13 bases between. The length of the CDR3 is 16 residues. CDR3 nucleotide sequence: TGCGCCAGCAGCCAAGGGAGGGCCTATAGCTCCTACGAGCAGTACTTC. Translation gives CASSQGRAYSSYEQYF.

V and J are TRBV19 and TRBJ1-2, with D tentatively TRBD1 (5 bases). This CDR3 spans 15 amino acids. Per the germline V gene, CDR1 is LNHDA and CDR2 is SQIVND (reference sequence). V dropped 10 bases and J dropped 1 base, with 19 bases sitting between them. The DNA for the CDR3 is TGTGCCACCACGGAGAAAGGGGACTATAACTATGGCTACACCTTC. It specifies CATTEKGDYNYGYTF.

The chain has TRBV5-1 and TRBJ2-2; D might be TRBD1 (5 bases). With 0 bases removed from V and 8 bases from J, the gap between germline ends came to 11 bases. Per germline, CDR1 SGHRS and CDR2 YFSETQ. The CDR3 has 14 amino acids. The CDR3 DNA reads TGCGCCAGCAGCTTGGACCAGGGTGGAGGGGAGCTGTTTTTT. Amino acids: CASSLDQGGGELFF. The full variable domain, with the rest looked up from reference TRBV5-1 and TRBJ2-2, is KAGVTQTPRYLIKTRGQQVTLSCSPISGHRSVSWYQQTPGQGLQFLFEYFSETQRNKGNFPGRFSGRQFSNSRSEMNVSTLELGDSALYLCASSLDQGGGELFFGEGSRLTVL.

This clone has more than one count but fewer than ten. The CDR3 region has the DNA TGCAGCCTCCAAGGGGTGCATGGGGAGACCCAGTACTTC. Protein sequence: CSLQGVHGETQYF. The genes are TRBV29-1 and TRBJ2-5, with D possibly being TRBD1 (5 bases). The CDR3 length is 13 residues. Trimming stripped 8 bases from V and 5 bases from J, with 18 bases between. The germline CDR1 and CDR2 sequences are SQVTM and ANQGSEA.

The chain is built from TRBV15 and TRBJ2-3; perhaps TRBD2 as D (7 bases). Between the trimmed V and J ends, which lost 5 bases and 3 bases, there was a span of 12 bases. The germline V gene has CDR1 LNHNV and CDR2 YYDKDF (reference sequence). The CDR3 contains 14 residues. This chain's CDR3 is CATSPGRGTDTQYF. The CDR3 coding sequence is TGTGCCACCAGCCCAGGGAGGGGGACAGATACGCAGTATTTT.

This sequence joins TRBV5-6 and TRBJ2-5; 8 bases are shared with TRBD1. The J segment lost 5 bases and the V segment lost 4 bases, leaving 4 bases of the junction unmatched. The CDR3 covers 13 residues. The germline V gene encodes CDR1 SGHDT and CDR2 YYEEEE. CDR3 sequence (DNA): TGTGCCAGCAGCACAGGGGGGTACGAGACCCAGTACTTC. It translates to CASSTGGYETQYF.

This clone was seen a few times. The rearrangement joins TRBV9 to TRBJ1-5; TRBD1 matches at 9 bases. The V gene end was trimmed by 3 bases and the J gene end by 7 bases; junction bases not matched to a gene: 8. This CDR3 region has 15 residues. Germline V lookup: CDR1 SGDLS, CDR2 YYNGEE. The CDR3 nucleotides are TGTGCCAGCAGCGACCACAGGGGGCTAGGACAGCCCCAGCATTTT. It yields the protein CASSDHRGLGQPQHF.

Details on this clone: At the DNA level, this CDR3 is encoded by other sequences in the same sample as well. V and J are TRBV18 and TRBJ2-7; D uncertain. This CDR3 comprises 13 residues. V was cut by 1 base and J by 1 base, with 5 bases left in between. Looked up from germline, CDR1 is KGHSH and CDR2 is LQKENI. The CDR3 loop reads CASSPRESYEQYF. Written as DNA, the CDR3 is TGTGCCAGCTCACCACGCGAGTCCTACGAGCAGTACTTC.

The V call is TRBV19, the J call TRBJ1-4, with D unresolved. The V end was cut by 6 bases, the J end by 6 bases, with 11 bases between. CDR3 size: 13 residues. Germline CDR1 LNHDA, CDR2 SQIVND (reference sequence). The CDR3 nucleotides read TGTGCCAGTAGCCTAGCTACTCATGAAAAACTGTTTTTT. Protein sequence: CASSLATHEKLFF. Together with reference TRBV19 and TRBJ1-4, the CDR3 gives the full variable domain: DGGITQSPKYLFRKEGQNVTLSCEQNLNHDAMYWYRQDPGQGLRLIYYSQIVNDFQKGDIAEGYSVSREKKESFPLTVTSAQKNPTAFYLCASSLATHEKLFFGSGTQLSVL.

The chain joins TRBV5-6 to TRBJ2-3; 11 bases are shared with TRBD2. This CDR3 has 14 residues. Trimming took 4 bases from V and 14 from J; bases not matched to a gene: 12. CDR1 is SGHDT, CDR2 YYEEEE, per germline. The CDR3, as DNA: TGTGCCAGCAGCGTGGGAATAGCGGGAGGGCCGCCGTATTTT. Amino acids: CASSVGIAGGPPYF.